A selection of T cell receptor beta chains follows, all from one sample in a study of OX40 agonist ivuxolimab in advanced cancers. Clones were sequenced by immunoSEQ multiplex PCR, and TCRdb holds only the in-frame ones, with some missing. The sample lists about 53,000 clones; around 85% were seen once. Sample: CD4+ or CD8+ T cells sorted from blood, taken in a trial of the OX40 agonist ivuxolimab. The receptors here all came from an adult with an advanced solid tumor such as melanoma, head and neck, liver or kidney cancer. Both conserved end residues are part of each CDR3. The order of the fields is clone size, V gene, J gene, D gene, CDR3 DNA, CDR3 protein. D genes are given only for firm matches. Size values are once, few and many counts, or a class for expanded clones, and some rows have none.

.	TRBV29-1	TRBJ2-2	.	TGCAGCTATAGGCTGAACACCGGGGAGCTGTTTTTT	CSYRLNTGELFF
.	TRBV18	TRBJ2-7	TRBD2	TGTGCCAGCTCACCACTTGCGGCGGGGGGCGAGCAGTACTTC	CASSPLAAGGEQYF
.	TRBV7-2	TRBJ2-5	.	TGTGCCAGCAGCTTATCGTTTAGCAACAGAGAGACCCAGTACTTC	CASSLSFSNRETQYF
.	TRBV30	TRBJ2-5	.	TGTGCCTACGCGACAGGCGGCGAGGAGACCCAGTACTTC	CAYATGGEETQYF
once	TRBV2	TRBJ1-2	.	TGTGCCAGCATCCTGAGGGCAGCCGGCTACACCTTC	CASILRAAGYTF
.	TRBV19	TRBJ2-3	TRBD2	TGTGCCAGTAGCCTGGGGACTAGCGGGAGGGCCCACACAGATACGCAGTATTTT	CASSLGTSGRAHTDTQYF
.	TRBV6-6	TRBJ1-6	.	TGTGCCAGCATTAAAGGCCCAGACAGGTCGAATTCACCCCTCCACTTT	CASIKGPDRSNSPLHF
.	TRBV5-1	TRBJ2-7	.	TGCGCCAGCAGTCTCGAGGGGGTTAGTACGTACGAGCAGTACTTC	CASSLEGVSTYEQYF
.	TRBV7-6	TRBJ2-1	.	TGTGCCAGCAGCCCCAGGTACAATGAGCAGTTCTTC	CASSPRYNEQFF
.	TRBV2	TRBJ2-7	.	TGTGCCAGCAGGGCAGGGCGGCGGGAGAGAGGGGGCGGGTACGAGCAGTACTTC	CASRAGRRERGGGYEQYF
once	TRBV2	TRBJ2-1	TRBD2	TGTGCCAGCAGCGCGGGACTAGCGAGCAATGAGCAGTTCTTC	CASSAGLASNEQFF
.	TRBV5-4	TRBJ2-3	.	TGTGCCAGCAGCTCCAAAACTAGATCTCACGATACGCAGTATTTT	CASSSKTRSHDTQYF
.	TRBV7-9	TRBJ2-6	TRBD1	TGTGCCAGCAGCTCTCCGGGACAGGGGGCTGGGGCCAACGTCCTGACTTTC	CASSSPGQGAGANVLTF
.	TRBV6-5	TRBJ2-3	TRBD2	TGTGCCACAGGAGCGGGAACCACAGATACGCAGTATTTT	CATGAGTTDTQYF
.	TRBV29-1	TRBJ1-1	.	TGCAGCGTTGAGGCCCAGAACACTGAAGCTTTCTTT	CSVEAQNTEAFF
few	TRBV6-1	TRBJ2-6	.	TGTGCCAGCAGTGGGCCCTCGGGACGGATGGCCTTTGGGGCCAACGTCCTGACTTTC	CASSGPSGRMAFGANVLTF
.	TRBV5-8	TRBJ1-4	TRBD1	TGTGCCAGCAGCCCGGGACAGGGAGTTTTTGGGAATGAAAAACTGTTTTTT	CASSPGQGVFGNEKLFF
.	TRBV11-1	TRBJ2-1	TRBD1	TGTGCCAGCAGCTTAGTAGCAGGGGGAAATGAGCAGTTCTTC	CASSLVAGGNEQFF
.	TRBV4-2	TRBJ2-6	TRBD1	TGTGCCAGCAGCCAGGGACAGTCTGGGGCCAACGTCCTGACTTTC	CASSQGQSGANVLTF
.	TRBV30	TRBJ1-4	.	TGTGCCTGGAGTGTACGGTCAGGGGCTGAAAAACTGTTTTTT	CAWSVRSGAEKLFF
.	TRBV11-2	TRBJ2-1	.	TGTGCCAGCAGCCGTTTTCAGGACAACTACAATGAGCAGTTCTTC	CASSRFQDNYNEQFF
.	TRBV29-1	TRBJ1-4	.	TGCAGCGTTGGGGATCGGAGTGAAAAACTGTTTTTT	CSVGDRSEKLFF
.	TRBV9	TRBJ1-6	.	TGTGCCAGCGGGCAGGGGAATTCACCCCTCCACTTT	CASGQGNSPLHF
.	TRBV11-3	TRBJ2-7	.	TGTGCCAGCAGCTTAGTCCAGGGTACCTACGAGCAGTACTTC	CASSLVQGTYEQYF
.	TRBV30	TRBJ1-5	.	TGTGCCTGGAGTGTTCCGGGCCCGGGGGGGGATCAGCCCCAGCATTTT	CAWSVPGPGGDQPQHF
.	TRBV11-2	TRBJ2-7	TRBD1	TGTGCCAGCAGCCCGGACAGGACCCTCTACGAGCAGTACTTC	CASSPDRTLYEQYF
.	TRBV19	TRBJ1-5	TRBD1	TGTGCCAGTAACACCCAGGGGGGTCGTGGCAATCAGCCCCAGCATTTT	CASNTQGGRGNQPQHF